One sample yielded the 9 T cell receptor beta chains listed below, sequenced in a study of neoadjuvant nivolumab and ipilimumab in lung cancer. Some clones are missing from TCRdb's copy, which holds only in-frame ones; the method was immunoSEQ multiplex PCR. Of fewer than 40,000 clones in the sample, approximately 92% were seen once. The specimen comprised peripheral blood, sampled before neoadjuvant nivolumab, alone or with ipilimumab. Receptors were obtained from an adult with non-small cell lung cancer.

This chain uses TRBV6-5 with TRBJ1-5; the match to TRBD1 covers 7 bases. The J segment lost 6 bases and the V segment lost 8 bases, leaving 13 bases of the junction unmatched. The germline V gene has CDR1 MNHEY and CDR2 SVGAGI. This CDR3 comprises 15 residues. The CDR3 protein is CASAREGGGTQPQHF. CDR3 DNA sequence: TGTGCCAGCGCCCGGGAAGGGGGCGGAACTCAGCCCCAGCATTTT.

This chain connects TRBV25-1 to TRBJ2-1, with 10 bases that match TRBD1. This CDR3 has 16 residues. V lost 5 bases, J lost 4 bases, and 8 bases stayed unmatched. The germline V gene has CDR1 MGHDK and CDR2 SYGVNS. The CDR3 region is CASSPVPGQGYNEQFF. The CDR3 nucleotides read TGTGCCAGCAGTCCTGTCCCGGGACAGGGGTACAATGAGCAGTTCTTC.

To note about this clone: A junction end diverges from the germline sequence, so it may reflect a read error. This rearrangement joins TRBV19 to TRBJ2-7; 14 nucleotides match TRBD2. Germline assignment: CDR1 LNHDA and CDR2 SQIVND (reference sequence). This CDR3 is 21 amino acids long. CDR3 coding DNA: TGTGCCAGCAGTACCCCAATCTCGGGACAGGGGACTAGCGGGAGCTCCTACGAGCAGTACTTC. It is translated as CASSTPISGQGTSGSSYEQYF.

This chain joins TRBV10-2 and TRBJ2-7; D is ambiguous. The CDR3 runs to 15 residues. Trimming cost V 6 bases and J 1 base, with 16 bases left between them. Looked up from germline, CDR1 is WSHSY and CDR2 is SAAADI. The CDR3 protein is CASRGRGRNSYEQYF. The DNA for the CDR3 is TGCGCCAGCAGAGGCCGTGGGCGAAATTCCTACGAGCAGTACTTC.

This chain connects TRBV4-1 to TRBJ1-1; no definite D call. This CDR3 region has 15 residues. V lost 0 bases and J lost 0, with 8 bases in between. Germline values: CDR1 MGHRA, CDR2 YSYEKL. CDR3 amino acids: CASSQDPGVNTEAFF. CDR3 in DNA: TGCGCCAGCAGCCAAGACCCCGGAGTGAACACTGAAGCTTTCTTT.

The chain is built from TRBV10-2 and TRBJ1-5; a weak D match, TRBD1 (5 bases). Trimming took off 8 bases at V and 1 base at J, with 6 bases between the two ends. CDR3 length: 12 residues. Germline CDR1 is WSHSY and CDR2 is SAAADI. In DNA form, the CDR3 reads TGCGCCAGCCGGGACAGCAATCAGCCCCAGCATTTT. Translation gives CASRDSNQPQHF.

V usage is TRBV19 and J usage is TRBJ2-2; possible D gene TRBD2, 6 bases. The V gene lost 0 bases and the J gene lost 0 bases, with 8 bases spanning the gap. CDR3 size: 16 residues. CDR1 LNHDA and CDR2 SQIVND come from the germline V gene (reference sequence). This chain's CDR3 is CASSIEAGANTGELFF. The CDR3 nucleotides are TGTGCCAGTAGTATAGAAGCGGGCGCGAACACCGGGGAGCTGTTTTTT.

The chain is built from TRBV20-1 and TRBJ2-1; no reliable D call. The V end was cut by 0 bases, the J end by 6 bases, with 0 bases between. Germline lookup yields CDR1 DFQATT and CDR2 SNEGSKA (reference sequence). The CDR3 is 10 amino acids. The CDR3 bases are TGCAGTGCTAGAGACAATGAGCAGTTCTTC. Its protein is CSARDNEQFF.

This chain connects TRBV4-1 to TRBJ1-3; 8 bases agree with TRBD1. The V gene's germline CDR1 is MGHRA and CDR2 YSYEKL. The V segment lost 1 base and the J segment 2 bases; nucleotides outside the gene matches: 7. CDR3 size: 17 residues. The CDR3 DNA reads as TGCGCCAGCAGCCAAGGGGGGCAGGGGGCGGCTGGAAACACCATATATTTT. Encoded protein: CASSQGGQGAAGNTIYF.